This entry is about one T cell receptor (beta chain). This sample was taken from a study of blood T cell repertoires in COVID-19. Study as a whole: Samples taken during acute and convalescent COVID-19 were collected in the United States, Italy and Spain.

Only in-frame clones appear in the TCRdb table, and some are missing; sequencing was by immunoSEQ multiplex PCR. The profile shows about 33,000 clones, roughly nine tenths of them singletons. The ends were cut back, 3 bases at V and 13 bases at J, with 18 bases in the middle. The CDR3 totals 13 residues. Sequences were obtained from peripheral blood. The rearrangement links TRBV12-3 or TRBV12-4 to TRBJ1-2; D unclear. The sequence was obtained from a woman over 75 with active or convalescent COVID-19. Written as DNA, the CDR3 is TGTGCCAGCAGTTTTTCTGAGGGCCCGGGTTCCACCTTC. Translated: CASSFSEGPGSTF.